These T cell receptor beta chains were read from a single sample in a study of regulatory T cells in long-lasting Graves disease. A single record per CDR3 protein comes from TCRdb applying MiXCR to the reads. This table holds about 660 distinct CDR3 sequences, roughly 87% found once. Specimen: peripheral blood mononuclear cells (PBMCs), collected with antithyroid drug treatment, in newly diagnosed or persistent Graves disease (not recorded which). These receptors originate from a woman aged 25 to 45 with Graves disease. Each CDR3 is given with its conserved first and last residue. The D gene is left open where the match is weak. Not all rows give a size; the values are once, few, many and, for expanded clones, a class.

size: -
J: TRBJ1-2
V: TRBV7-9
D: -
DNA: TGTGCCAGCAGCTTAGCGGTTTCCGGAATAACTAACTATGGCTACACCTTC
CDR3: CASSLAVSGITNYGYTF

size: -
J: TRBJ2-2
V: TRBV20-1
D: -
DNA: TGCAGTGCTAGAGAGGGCAGCAGGAACACCGGGGAGCTGTTTTTT
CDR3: CSAREGSRNTGELFF

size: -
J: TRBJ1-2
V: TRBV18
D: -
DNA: TGTGCCAGCTCCCTGGCAGGGGAGGCTGGCTACACCTTC
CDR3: CASSLAGEAGYTF

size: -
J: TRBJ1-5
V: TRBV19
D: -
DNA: TGTGCCAGTAGTAAGGGTCAGCCCCAGCATTTT
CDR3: CASSKGQPQHF

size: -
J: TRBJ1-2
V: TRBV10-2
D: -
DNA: TGCGCCAGCAGTGAGATCTGGAGAGGGGCAAACTATGGCTACACCTTC
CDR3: CASSEIWRGANYGYTF

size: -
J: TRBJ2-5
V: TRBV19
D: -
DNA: TGTGCCAGTGGGGACGGCCAAGAGACCCAGTACTTC
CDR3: CASGDGQETQYF

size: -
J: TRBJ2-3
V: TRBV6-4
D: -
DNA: TGTGCCAGCAGTGACTCGGGGGCCGTAGATACGCAGTATTTT
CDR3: CASSDSGAVDTQYF

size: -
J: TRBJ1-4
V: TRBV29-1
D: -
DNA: TGCAGCGTTGAGAGCAGGGTATCTGAAAAACTGTTTTTT
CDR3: CSVESRVSEKLFF

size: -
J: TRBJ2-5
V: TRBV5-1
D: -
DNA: TGCGCCAGCAGCTTGGGACAGGCACTTCAAGAGACCCAGTACTTC
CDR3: CASSLGQALQETQYF

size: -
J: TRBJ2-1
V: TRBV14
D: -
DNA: TGTGCCAGCAGCCAAGATTTAGGCGGGGAGAACAATGAGCAGTTCTTC
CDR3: CASSQDLGGENNEQFF

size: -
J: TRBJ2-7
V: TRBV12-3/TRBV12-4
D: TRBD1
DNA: TGTGCCAGCAGTTCAAGGACAGGGATCGGCGAGCAGTACTTC
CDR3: CASSSRTGIGEQYF

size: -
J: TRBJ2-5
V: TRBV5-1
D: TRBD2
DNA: TGCGCCAGCAGCGTTAGCGGGAGCCAAGAGACCCAGTACTTC
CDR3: CASSVSGSQETQYF

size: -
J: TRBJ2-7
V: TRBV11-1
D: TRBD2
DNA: TGTGCCAGCAGCTTAGTACTGAGCGGGACCGGGGAGCAGTACTTC
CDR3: CASSLVLSGTGEQYF

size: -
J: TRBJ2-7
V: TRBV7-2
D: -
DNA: TGTGCCAGCAGCTTAGAATTGCAACTGGCGATCTACGAGCAGTACTTC
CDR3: CASSLELQLAIYEQYF

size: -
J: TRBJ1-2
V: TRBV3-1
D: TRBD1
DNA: TGTGCCAGCAGCCAGTTAAGACAGGGGGCTTTTGGCTACACCTTC
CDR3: CASSQLRQGAFGYTF

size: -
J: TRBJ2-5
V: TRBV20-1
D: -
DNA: TGCAGTGCTAGTCCCCCAGAGACCCAGTACTTC
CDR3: CSASPPETQYF

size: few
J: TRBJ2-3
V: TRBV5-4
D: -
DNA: TGTGCCAGCAGCTTAAAAGATACGCAGTATTTT
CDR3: CASSLKDTQYF

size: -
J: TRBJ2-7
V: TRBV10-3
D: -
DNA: TGTGCCATCAGTGAGCGGACAGGACTAAAAACCTACGAGCAGTACTTC
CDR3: CAISERTGLKTYEQYF

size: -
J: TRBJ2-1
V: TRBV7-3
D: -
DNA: TGTGCCAGCAGCTCCCAGGGAGGATCCTACAATGAGCAGTTCTTC
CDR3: CASSSQGGSYNEQFF

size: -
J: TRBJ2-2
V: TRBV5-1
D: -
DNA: TGCGCCAGCAGCTTGAGCTCCTGGGGCACCGGGGAGCTGTTTTTT
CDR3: CASSLSSWGTGELFF

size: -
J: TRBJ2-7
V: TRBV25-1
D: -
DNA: TGTGCCAGCAGTGCCTACAAATCCTACGAGCAGTACTTC
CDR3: CASSAYKSYEQYF

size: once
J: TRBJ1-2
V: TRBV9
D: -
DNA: TGTGCCAGCAGCGTAGAGGACAGTAACTATGGCTACACCTTC
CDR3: CASSVEDSNYGYTF

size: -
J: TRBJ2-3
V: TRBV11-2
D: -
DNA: TGTGCCAGCAGCTTAGGGAATCCGGGAATGATTATAGATACGCAGTATTTT
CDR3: CASSLGNPGMIIDTQYF

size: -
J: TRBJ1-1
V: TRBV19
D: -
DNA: TGTGCCACCACCGGACCGAAGGACACTGAAGCTTTCTTT
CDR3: CATTGPKDTEAFF

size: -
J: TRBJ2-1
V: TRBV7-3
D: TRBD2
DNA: TGTGCCAGCAGCCCGGGACTAGCGGGACTCAATGAGCAGTTCTTC
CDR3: CASSPGLAGLNEQFF

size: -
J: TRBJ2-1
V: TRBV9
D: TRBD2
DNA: TGTGCCAGCACATATGAGGTACTAGCGGGAAACAATGAGCAGTTCTTC
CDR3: CASTYEVLAGNNEQFF

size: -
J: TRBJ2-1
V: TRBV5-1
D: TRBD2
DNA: TGCGCCAGCAGCTTGAACAGCGGGGCCCGGAATGAGCAGTTCTTC
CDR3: CASSLNSGARNEQFF

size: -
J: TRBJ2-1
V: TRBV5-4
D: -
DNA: TGTGCCAGCAGCGAGGGATTAATAGGCAATGAGCAGTTCTTC
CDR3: CASSEGLIGNEQFF

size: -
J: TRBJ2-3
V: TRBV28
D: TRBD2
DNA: TGTGCCAGCAGCGGAAGAAAGATAGCGGGCCTCCAGCCAGATACGCAGTATTTT
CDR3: CASSGRKIAGLQPDTQYF

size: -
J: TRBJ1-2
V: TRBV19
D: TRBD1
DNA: TGTGCCAGTAGTATAGATGGGACAGGGGGCTACACCTTC
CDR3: CASSIDGTGGYTF

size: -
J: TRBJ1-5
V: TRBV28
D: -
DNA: TGTGCCAGCAGTCCGACAACAGTGCAGCCCCAGCATTTT
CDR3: CASSPTTVQPQHF

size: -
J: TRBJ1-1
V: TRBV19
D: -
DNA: TGTGCCAGTAGTATCCTACATCAGAACACTGAAGCTTTCTTT
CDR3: CASSILHQNTEAFF

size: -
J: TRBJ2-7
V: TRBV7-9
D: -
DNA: TGTGCCAGCAGCTCCGTTACAGATTACGAGCAGTACTTC
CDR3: CASSSVTDYEQYF

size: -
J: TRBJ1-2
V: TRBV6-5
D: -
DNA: TGTGCCAGCAGTTACTCGGAGACCTATGGCTACACCTTC
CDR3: CASSYSETYGYTF

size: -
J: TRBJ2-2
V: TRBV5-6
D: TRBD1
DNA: TGTGCCAGCAGCTTGGCTGGGACAGCCACCGGGGAGCTGTTTTTT
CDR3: CASSLAGTATGELFF

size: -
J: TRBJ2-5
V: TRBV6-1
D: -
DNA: TGTGCCAGCAGTGAACTTGTAGCAGAGACCCAGTACTTC
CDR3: CASSELVAETQYF

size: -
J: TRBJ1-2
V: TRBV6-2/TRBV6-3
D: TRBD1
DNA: TGTGCCAGCAGTTACAGGGGGCTCGACTATGGCTACACCTTC
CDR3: CASSYRGLDYGYTF

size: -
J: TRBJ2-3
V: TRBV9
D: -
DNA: TGTGCCAGCAGCGTATCTCCAGGTACTAGCACAGATACGCAGTATTTT
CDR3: CASSVSPGTSTDTQYF

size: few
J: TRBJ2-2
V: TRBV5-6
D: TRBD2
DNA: TGTGCCAGCAGCCCGCCCGGGTCGGGAGGGACCGGGGAGCTGTTTTTT
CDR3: CASSPPGSGGTGELFF

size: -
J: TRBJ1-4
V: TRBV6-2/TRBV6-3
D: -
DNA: TGTGCCAGCAGTTACGGGGGCACCGCCGAAAAACTGTTTTTT
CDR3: CASSYGGTAEKLFF

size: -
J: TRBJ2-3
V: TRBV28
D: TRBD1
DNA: TGTGCCAGCAGACCGGGACAGGGAGACACAGATACGCAGTATTTT
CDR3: CASRPGQGDTDTQYF

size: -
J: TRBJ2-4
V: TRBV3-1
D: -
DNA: TGTGCCAGCAGTATCCGGGACACCCGCAAAAACATTCAGTACTTC
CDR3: CASSIRDTRKNIQYF